This entry lists 15 T cell receptor beta chains sequenced from one sample in a study of breast tumors, draining lymph nodes, adjacent tissues. MiXCR was run by TCRdb on the multiplex PCR reads, yielding one entry per CDR3 protein. The table shows around 20,000 distinct CDR3 sequences, with under 35% occurring only once. Material: breast tumor tissue. The source is a female donor with breast cancer. Some clones in this sample may be carry-over from other donors' samples.

The V and J genes are TRBV20-1 and TRBJ2-5; possible D gene TRBD2, 6 bases. CDR1 and CDR2 (germline): DFQATT, SNEGSKA (reference sequence). CDR3 size: 18 residues. V dropped 4 bases and J dropped 3 bases, with 27 bases sitting between them. For the CDR3, the DNA is TGCAGTGCTAAGGGCCCAGAAATAGCGGAGGCGTGGGAAGAGACCCAGTACTTC. Its protein product is CSAKGPEIAEAWEETQYF.

This sequence joins TRBV20-1 and TRBJ2-2; TRBD2 aligns across 10 bases. The CDR3 runs to 15 residues. J gave up 4 bases and V 2 bases, and 4 bases lay outside the gene matches. Germline V gives CDR1 DFQATT, CDR2 SNEGSKA (reference sequence). The CDR3 spells CSARLAGVGTGELFF. CDR3 nucleotide sequence: TGCAGTGCTAGACTAGCGGGAGTAGGCACCGGGGAGCTGTTTTTT.

This clonotype was picked up many times. The rearrangement links TRBV19 to TRBJ2-7; either TRBD1 or TRBD2 may supply D (6 bases each). CDR1 and CDR2 from the germline V gene are LNHDA and SQIVND (reference sequence). The CDR3 covers 15 residues. Trimming removed 3 bases at V and 2 bases at J, with 14 bases between. The CDR3: CASSIGVGGTYEQYF. The CDR3 DNA reads TGTGCCAGTAGTATTGGTGTAGGGGGGACCTACGAGCAGTACTTC.

This clonotype was picked up many times. The rearrangement links TRBV20-1 to TRBJ2-3; 7 bases map to TRBD2. Germline CDR1 reads DFQATT; CDR2 reads SNEGSKA (reference sequence). The length of the CDR3 is 15 residues. The ends lost 3 bases at V and 3 bases at J; junction bases unmatched: 9. In DNA form, the CDR3 reads TGCAGTGCTAGCGGTCCAGCGGGACCTACAGATACGCAGTATTTT. It yields the protein CSASGPAGPTDTQYF.

This clonotype has more than one count but fewer than ten. The V call is TRBV6-6, the J call TRBJ2-4; possible D gene TRBD1, 6 bases. V lost 2 bases, J lost 1 base, and 12 bases lay in between. Germline assignment: CDR1 MNHNY and CDR2 SVGAGI (reference sequence). The CDR3 has 16 residues. CDR3 nucleotide sequence: TGTGCCAGCAGTTACATAGGGGGTGTTGCCAAAAACATTCAGTACTTC. Its protein is CASSYIGGVAKNIQYF.

Worth noting for this clonotype: This sequence may be a read error, since a much larger clone differs from it by one base. This sequence joins TRBV19 and TRBJ2-5, with D possibly matching TRBD2 (6 bases). Germline-derived CDR1 and CDR2 are LNHDA and SQIVND (reference sequence). This CDR3 is built from 12 residues. The CDR3 reads CASSPNREIQYF. The CDR3 bases are TGTGCCAGTAGTCCCAATCGGGAGATCCAGTACTTC.

The chain carries TRBV14 and TRBJ2-1; a weak D match, TRBD2 (6 bases). Trimming left V 4 bases short and J 0 bases short, with 10 bases between. The CDR3 contains 15 residues. Germline CDR1 SGHDN, CDR2 FVKESK. DNA for the CDR3: TGTGCCAGCAGCCCTCTAGCGAGCTCCTACAATGAGCAGTTCTTC. Translating it yields CASSPLASSYNEQFF. The full variable domain, completed using reference TRBV14 and TRBJ2-1, is EAGVTQFPSHSVIEKGQTVTLRCDPISGHDNLYWYRRVMGKEIKFLLHFVKESKQDESGMPNNRFLAERTGGTYSTLKVQPAELEDSGVYFCASSPLASSYNEQFFGPGTRLTVL.

V and J are TRBV20-1 and TRBJ1-1; possible D gene TRBD1, 5 bases. Germline V gene sequence: CDR1 DFQATT, CDR2 SNEGSKA (reference sequence). V was pared by 0 bases and J by 0 bases, with 17 bases between. This CDR3 is 17 amino acids long. The CDR3 bases are TGCAGTGCTAGAGATAGCGCGACGGGACTTATGAACACTGAAGCTTTCTTT. It yields the protein CSARDSATGLMNTEAFF.

This chain uses TRBV20-1 with TRBJ1-2; D is perhaps TRBD1 (5 bases). Germline CDR1 and CDR2: DFQATT and SNEGSKA (reference sequence). The CDR3 length is 11 residues. Trimming stripped 0 bases from V and 12 bases from J, with 11 bases between. As DNA, the CDR3 is TGCAGTGCTAGAGAAGGGACTCCCCACACCTTC. Its translation is CSAREGTPHTF.

The gene calls are TRBV20-1 and TRBJ1-4, with unresolved D. The CDR3 is made up of 12 amino acids. Germline CDR1 is DFQATT and CDR2 is SNEGSKA (reference sequence). Trimming removed 2 bases from V and 12 bases from J, with 13 bases in between. The DNA for the CDR3 is TGCAGTGCTAGATACGGCCATCCGGAACTGTTTTTT. This codes for CSARYGHPELFF.

J is TRBJ2-3 and V is TRBV12-3 or TRBV12-4, with 9 positions matching TRBD2. Trimming cost V 3 bases and J 6 bases; bases outside gene matches: 10. This CDR3 is 16 amino acids long. CDR3 in amino acids: CASSFLAGASGDTQYF. The CDR3 DNA is TGTGCCAGCAGTTTCTTAGCGGGAGCATCGGGGGATACGCAGTATTTT.

This clonotype is medium-sized in the sample. This chain uses TRBV20-1 with TRBJ2-1; D call uncertain. The CDR3 runs 13 residues. V gave up 6 bases and J gave up 3 bases, with 12 bases separating them. CDR1 DFQATT and CDR2 SNEGSKA come from the germline V gene (reference sequence). CDR3 coding DNA: TGCAGTGCCCTACAAGAATTCTACAATGAGCAGTTCTTC. Protein product: CSALQEFYNEQFF.

This clonotype was counted ten times or more. The chain is built from TRBV20-1 and TRBJ2-7, with D perhaps assigned TRBD1 or TRBD2 (5 bases each). This CDR3 contains 14 residues. Germline CDR1 reads DFQATT; CDR2 reads SNEGSKA (reference sequence). V gave up 4 bases and J gave up 7 bases, with 20 bases separating them. The CDR3 is CSATLGPSSGEQYF. The DNA of the CDR3 is TGCAGTGCTACTTTGGGACCTTCATCGGGGGAGCAGTACTTC.

This clonotype was observed at least ten times. CDR3 sequence (DNA): TGTGCCAGCAGTCCACCGGGACTAGCGTCGATCAAGGGGAATGAGCAGTTCTTC. It encodes CASSPPGLASIKGNEQFF. V is TRBV12-3 or TRBV12-4 and J is TRBJ2-1; 10 bases fit TRBD2. This CDR3 comprises 18 residues. V was clipped by 5 bases and J by 7 bases; unmatched bases: 17.

This clonotype was detected once. The chain carries TRBV19 and TRBJ1-2; no reliable D call. The germline V gene encodes CDR1 LNHDA and CDR2 SQIVND (reference sequence). CDR3 length: 13 residues. V was clipped by 3 bases and J by 7 bases, with 12 bases between them. CDR3 loop: CASSIPPSPGYTF. CDR3 sequence (DNA): TGTGCCAGTAGTATTCCACCCTCTCCTGGCTACACCTTC.